This T cell receptor (beta chain) was sequenced during a study of blood T cell repertoires in COVID-19. Study at large: Specimens from acute and convalescent COVID-19 originated in the United States, Italy and Spain.

In the original analysis: Nucleated cell counts were estimated from reference gene primer amplification. Sequencing used immunoSEQ multiplex PCR; TCRdb keeps in-frame clones, though not all of them. For V, J and clone size, that table is used; D and trimming come from the DNA. Of 150,000 or so clones in the sample, about four fifths were seen once. Recruits, aged roughly 18 to 89 years, lived in around 24 US areas. Donors of Cohort 3 who recovered were those that had two negative PCRs, clearance, or symptom resolution. CDR1 is MNHEY, CDR2 SMNVEV, per germline (reference sequence). Trimming removed 3 bases from V and 5 bases from J; junction bases left unmatched: 11. CDR3 size: 17 residues.

The material sequenced was PBMCs or T cells enriched from blood (not recorded which). This TCR was recovered from a woman aged 55-69 years who had recovered from COVID-19. The chain recombines TRBV27 with TRBJ1-5; TRBD1 matches 9 bases. The CDR3 is CASSLGWGQGPDQPQHF. CDR3 DNA sequence: TGTGCCAGCAGTTTGGGCTGGGGACAGGGCCCCGATCAGCCCCAGCATTTT.